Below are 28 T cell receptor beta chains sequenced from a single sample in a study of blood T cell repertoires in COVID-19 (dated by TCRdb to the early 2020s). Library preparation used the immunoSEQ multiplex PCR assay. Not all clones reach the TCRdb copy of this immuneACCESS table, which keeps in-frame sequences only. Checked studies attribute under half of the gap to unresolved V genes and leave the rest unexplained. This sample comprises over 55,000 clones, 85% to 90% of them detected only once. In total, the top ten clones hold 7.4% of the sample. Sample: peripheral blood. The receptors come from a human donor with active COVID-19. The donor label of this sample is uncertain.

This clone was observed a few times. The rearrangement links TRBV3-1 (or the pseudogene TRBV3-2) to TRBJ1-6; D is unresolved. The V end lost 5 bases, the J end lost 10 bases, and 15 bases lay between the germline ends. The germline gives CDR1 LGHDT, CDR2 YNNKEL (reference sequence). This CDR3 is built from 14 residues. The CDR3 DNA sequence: TGTGCCAGCAGCAGCGGCGGAGGGAGGTCACCCCTCCACTTT. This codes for CASSSGGGRSPLHF.

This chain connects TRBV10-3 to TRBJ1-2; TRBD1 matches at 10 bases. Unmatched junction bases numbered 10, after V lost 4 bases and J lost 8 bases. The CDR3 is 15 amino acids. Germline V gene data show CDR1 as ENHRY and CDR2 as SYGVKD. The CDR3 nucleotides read TGTGCCATCAGTGGCCCGGGACAGGGGATGGTGGGCTACACCTTC. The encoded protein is CAISGPGQGMVGYTF.

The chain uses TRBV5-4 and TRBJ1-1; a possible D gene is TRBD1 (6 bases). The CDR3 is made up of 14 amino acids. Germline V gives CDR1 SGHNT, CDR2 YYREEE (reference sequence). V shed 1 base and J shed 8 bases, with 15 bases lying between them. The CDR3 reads CASSLIGPGTEAFF. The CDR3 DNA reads TGTGCCAGCAGCTTGATAGGTCCCGGGACAGAAGCTTTCTTT.

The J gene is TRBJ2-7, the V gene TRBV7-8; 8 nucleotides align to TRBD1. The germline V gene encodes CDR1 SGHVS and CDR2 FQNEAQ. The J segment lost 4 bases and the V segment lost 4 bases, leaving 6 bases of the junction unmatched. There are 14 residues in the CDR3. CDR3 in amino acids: CASSSTGVGYEQYF. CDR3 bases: TGTGCCAGCAGCTCGACAGGGGTAGGGTACGAGCAGTACTTC.

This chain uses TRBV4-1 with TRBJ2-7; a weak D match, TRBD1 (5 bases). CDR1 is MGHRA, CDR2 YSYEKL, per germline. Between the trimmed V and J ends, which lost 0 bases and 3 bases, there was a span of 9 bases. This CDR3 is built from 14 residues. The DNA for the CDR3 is TGCGCCAGCAGCCAAGAGTACAGGATCTACGAGCAGTACTTC. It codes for CASSQEYRIYEQYF.

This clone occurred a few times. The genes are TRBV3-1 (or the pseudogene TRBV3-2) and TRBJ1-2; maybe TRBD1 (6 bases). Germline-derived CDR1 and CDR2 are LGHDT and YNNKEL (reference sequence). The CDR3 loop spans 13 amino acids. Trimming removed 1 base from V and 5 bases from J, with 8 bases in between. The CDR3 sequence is CASSQGGLYGYTF. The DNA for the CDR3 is TGTGCCAGCAGCCAAGGGGGGCTTTATGGCTACACCTTC.

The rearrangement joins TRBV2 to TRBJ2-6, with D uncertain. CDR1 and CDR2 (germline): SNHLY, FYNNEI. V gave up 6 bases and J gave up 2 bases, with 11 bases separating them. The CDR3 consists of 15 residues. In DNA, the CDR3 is TGTGCCAGCAGCCCAACAGTACCTGGGGCCAACGTCCTGACTTTC. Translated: CASSPTVPGANVLTF.

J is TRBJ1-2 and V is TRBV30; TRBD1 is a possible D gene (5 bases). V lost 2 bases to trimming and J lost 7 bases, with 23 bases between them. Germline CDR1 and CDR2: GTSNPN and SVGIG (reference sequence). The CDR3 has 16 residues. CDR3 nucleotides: TGTGCCTGGAGTCAGACCCTTGGGGCACAGCAGGCTGGCTACACCTTC. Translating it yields CAWSQTLGAQQAGYTF. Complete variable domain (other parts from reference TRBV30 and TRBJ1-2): SQTIHQWPATLVQPVGSPLSLECTVEGTSNPNLYWYRQAAGRGLQLLFYSVGIGQISSEVPQNLSASRPQDRQFILSSKKLLLSDSGFYLCAWSQTLGAQQAGYTFGSGTRLTVV.

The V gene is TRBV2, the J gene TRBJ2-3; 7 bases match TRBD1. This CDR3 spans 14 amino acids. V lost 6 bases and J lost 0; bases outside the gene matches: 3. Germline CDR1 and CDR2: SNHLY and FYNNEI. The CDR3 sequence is CASRIQGSTDTQYF. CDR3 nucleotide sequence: TGTGCCAGCAGAATACAGGGGAGCACAGATACGCAGTATTTT.

The CDR3 protein is CASSQDRLGTGTYGYTF. Here the CDR3 DNA reads TGTGCCAGCAGCCAAGATCGGCTAGGAACAGGGACGTATGGCTACACCTTC. The chain employs TRBV14 and TRBJ1-2; weak D call: TRBD1 (6 bases). Germline CDR1 is SGHDN and CDR2 is FVKESK. The ends were cut back, 0 bases at V and 5 bases at J, with 19 bases in the middle. This CDR3 is 17 amino acids long.

CDR3 in amino acids: CASSYPTSGRRTGELFF. The CDR3 bases are TGTGCCAGCAGCTACCCAACTAGCGGGAGAAGGACCGGGGAGCTGTTTTTT. V is TRBV2 and J is TRBJ2-2; 11 nucleotides line up with TRBD2. This CDR3 has 17 amino acids. Germline V gene lookup returns CDR1 SNHLY and CDR2 FYNNEI. V trimming: 6 bases; J trimming: 5 bases; junction bases outside the gene matches: 11.

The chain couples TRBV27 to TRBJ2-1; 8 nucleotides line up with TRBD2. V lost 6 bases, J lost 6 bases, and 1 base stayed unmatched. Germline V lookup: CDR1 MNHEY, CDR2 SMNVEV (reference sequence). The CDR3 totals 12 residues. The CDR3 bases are TGTGCCAGCAGCCTAGCGGGCAATGAGCAGTTCTTC. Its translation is CASSLAGNEQFF.

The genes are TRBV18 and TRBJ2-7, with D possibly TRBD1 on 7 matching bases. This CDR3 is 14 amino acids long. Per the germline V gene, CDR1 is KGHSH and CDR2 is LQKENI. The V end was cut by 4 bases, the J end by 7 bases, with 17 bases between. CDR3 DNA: TGTGCCAGCTCACGGGTGGAGGGGGCCAGGGAGCAGTACTTC. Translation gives CASSRVEGAREQYF.

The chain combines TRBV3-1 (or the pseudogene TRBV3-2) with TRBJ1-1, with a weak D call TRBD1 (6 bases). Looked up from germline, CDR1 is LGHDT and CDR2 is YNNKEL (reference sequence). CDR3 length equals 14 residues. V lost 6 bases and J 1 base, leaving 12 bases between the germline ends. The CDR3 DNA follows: TGTGCCAGCAGGTTGGGACATTCGAACACTGAAGCTTTCTTT. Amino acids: CASRLGHSNTEAFF.

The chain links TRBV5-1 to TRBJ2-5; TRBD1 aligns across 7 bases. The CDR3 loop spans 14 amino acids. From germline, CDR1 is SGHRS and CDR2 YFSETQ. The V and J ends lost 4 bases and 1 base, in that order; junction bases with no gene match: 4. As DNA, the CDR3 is TGCGCCAGCAGCCTCGGGACAGTCCAAGAGACCCAGTACTTC. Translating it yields CASSLGTVQETQYF.

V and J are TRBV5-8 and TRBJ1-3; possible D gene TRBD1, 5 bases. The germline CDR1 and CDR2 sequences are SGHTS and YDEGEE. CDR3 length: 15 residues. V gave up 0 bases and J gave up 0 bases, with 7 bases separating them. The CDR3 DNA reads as TGTGCCAGCAGCTTGGGACAGTCCTCTGGAAACACCATATATTTT. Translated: CASSLGQSSGNTIYF.

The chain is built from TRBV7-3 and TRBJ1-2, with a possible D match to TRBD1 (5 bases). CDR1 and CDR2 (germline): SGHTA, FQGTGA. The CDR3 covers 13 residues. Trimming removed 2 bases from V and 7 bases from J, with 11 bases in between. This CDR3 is CASSLRQGSGYTF. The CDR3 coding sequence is TGTGCCAGCAGCTTACGGCAGGGAAGTGGCTACACCTTC.

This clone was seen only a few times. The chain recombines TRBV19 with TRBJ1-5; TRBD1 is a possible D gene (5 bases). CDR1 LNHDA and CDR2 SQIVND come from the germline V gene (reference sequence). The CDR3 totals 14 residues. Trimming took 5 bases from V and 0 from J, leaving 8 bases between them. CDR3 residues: CASSLGHSNQPQHF. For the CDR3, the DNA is TGTGCCAGTAGTCTCGGACATAGCAATCAGCCCCAGCATTTT.

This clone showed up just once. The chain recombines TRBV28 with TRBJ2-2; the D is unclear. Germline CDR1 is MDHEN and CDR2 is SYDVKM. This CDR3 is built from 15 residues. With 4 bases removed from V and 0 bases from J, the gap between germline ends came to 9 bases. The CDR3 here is CASSSDRSNTGELFF. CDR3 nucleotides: TGTGCCAGCAGTTCAGATCGCTCGAACACCGGGGAGCTGTTTTTT.

For the CDR3, the DNA is TGTGCCAGCAGAATACTAGCGGCAGCCTCCTACGAGCAGTACTTC. It specifies CASRILAAASYEQYF. The chain is built from TRBV2 and TRBJ2-7, with 8 bases aligning to TRBD2. CDR1 is SNHLY, CDR2 FYNNEI, per germline. The CDR3 runs 15 residues. J was trimmed by 0 bases and V by 6 bases; bases with no gene match: 7.

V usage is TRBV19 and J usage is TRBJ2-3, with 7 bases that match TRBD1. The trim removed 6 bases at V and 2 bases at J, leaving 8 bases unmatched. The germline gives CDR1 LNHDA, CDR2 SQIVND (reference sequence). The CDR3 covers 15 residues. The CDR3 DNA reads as TGTGCCAGTAGGAGAAAGGGGGCATACACAGATACGCAGTATTTT. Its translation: CASRRKGAYTDTQYF.

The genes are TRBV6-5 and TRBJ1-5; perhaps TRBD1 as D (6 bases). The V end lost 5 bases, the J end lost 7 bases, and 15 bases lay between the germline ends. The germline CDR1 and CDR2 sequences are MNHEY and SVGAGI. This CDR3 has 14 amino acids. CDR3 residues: CASSPGTSDQPQHF. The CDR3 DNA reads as TGTGCCAGCAGTCCCGGGACATCGGACCAGCCCCAGCATTTT.

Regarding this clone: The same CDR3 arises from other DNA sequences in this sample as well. In nucleotides, the CDR3 is TGTGCCAGTAGCAAAAACACCGGGGAGCTGTTTTTT. It is translated as CASSKNTGELFF. The V and J genes are TRBV19 and TRBJ2-2; the D is unclear. Per germline, CDR1 LNHDA and CDR2 SQIVND (reference sequence). Trimming cost V 6 bases and J 2 bases, with 4 bases left between them. The CDR3 is 12 residues long.

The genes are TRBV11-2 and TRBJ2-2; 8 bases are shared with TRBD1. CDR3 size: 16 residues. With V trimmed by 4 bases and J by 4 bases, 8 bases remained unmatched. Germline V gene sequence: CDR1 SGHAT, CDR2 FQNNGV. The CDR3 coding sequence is TGTGCCAGCAGCTACACAGGGGGTCGGGGCACCGGGGAGCTGTTTTTT. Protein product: CASSYTGGRGTGELFF.

In nucleotides, the CDR3 is TGTGCCACCAGCTCCCTGGCGGGGACTAGCGGGAGATATACGCAGTATTTT. This gives the protein CATSSLAGTSGRYTQYF. The rearrangement uses TRBV15 and TRBJ2-3, with TRBD2 matching over 14 bases. Germline CDR1 reads LNHNV; CDR2 reads YYDKDF (reference sequence). V gave up 5 bases and J gave up 7 bases; unmatched junction bases: 11. This CDR3 region has 17 residues. The full variable domain, rest sourced from reference TRBV15 and TRBJ2-3, is DAMVIQNPRYQVTQFGKPVTLSCSQTLNHNVMYWYQQKSSQAPKLLFHYYDKDFNNEADTPDNFQSRRPNTSFCFLDIRSPGLGDTAMYLCATSSLAGTSGRYTQYFGPGTRLTVL.

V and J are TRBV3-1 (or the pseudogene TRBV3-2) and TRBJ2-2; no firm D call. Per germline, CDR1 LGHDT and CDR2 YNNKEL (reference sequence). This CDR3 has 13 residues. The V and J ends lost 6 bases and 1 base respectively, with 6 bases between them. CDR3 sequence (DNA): TGTGCCAGCAGGGCCCGGAACACCGGGGAGCTGTTTTTT. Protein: CASRARNTGELFF.

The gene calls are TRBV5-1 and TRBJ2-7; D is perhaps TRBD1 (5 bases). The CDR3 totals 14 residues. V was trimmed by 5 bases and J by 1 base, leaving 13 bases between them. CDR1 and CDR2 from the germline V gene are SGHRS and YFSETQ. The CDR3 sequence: CASRPEDMSYEQYF. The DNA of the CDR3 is TGCGCCAGCAGACCAGAGGACATGTCCTACGAGCAGTACTTC.

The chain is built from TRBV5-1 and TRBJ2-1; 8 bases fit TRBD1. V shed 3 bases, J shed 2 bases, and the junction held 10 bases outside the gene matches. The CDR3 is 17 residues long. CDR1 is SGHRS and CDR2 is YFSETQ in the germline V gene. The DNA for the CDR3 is TGCGCCAGCAGCTCGACTTTGACAGGGGCGGCCTACAATGAGCAGTTCTTC. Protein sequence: CASSSTLTGAAYNEQFF.